What follows are 21 T cell receptor beta chains derived from one specimen sequenced in a study of regulatory T cells in long-lasting Graves disease. As to time point: newly diagnosed GD, antithyroid drugs for less than 3 months. Making the TCR library involved RNA that had been extracted from PBMCs. Construction of TCR beta libraries relied on iRepertoire HTBI primers and on Arm-PCR targeting CDR3 regions. TCRdb called the multiplex PCR reads again in MiXCR, with one record for every CDR3 protein. The sample lists 350,000 to 450,000 distinct CDR3 sequences, 15% occurring once. This sample was also put to use in a study of T cells in Graves' hyperthyroidism and ophthalmopathy.

The sequencing used peripheral blood mononuclear cells (PBMCs), collected at new diagnosis, from a patient treated with antithyroid drugs. These receptors were obtained from a woman aged 30 to 39 with Graves disease.

A few counts support this clonotype. The rearrangement joins TRBV29-1 to TRBJ2-3, with D possibly matching TRBD2 (6 bases). This CDR3 region has 15 residues. Germline assignment: CDR1 SQVTM and CDR2 ANQGSEA. The CDR3 region has the DNA TGCAGTTCCTCCGGTGCGGCGGGAAGGGTTGTGACGCAGTATTTT. The encoded protein is CSSSGAAGRVVTQYF.

This chain connects TRBV2 to TRBJ2-3, with TRBD2 as a possible D gene (6 bases). V was pared by 2 bases and J by 4 bases, with 13 bases between. The CDR3 has 15 residues. Per germline, CDR1 SNHLY and CDR2 FYNNEI. The CDR3: CASSEMGGSADTQYF. The CDR3 coding sequence is TGTGCCAGCAGTGAAATGGGGGGTAGTGCAGATACGCAGTATTTT. The full variable domain, in which reference TRBV2 and TRBJ2-3 provide the parts outside the CDR3, is EPEVTQTPSHQVTQMGQEVILRCVPISNHLYFYWYRQILGQKVEFLVSFYNNEISEKSEIFDDQFSVERPDGSNFTLKIRSTKLEDSAMYFCASSEMGGSADTQYFGPGTRLTVL.

This clonotype occurred a few times. The chain joins TRBV20-1 to TRBJ1-5; 9 bases are a match to TRBD1. The length of the CDR3 is 15 residues. The V segment lost 5 bases and the J segment 3 bases; nucleotides outside the gene matches: 8. Germline loops: CDR1 DFQATT, CDR2 SNEGSKA (reference sequence). The CDR3: CSARDREQFNQPQHF. The CDR3 DNA reads as TGCAGTGCTCGGGACAGGGAACAATTCAATCAGCCCCAGCATTTT.

This rearrangement joins TRBV6-1 to TRBJ1-3; the D is unclear. The CDR3 is made up of 16 amino acids. Trimming shortened V by 7 bases and J by 1 base, and 17 bases separated the two germline ends. The germline gives CDR1 MNHNS, CDR2 SASEGT. The CDR3 DNA is TGTGCCAGCATCCACAACCCCAGGATGTCTGGAAACACCATATATTTT. This codes for CASIHNPRMSGNTIYF.

This clonotype was seen ten or more times. The rearrangement uses TRBV5-1 and TRBJ2-7, with 7 nucleotides matching TRBD2. This CDR3 comprises 18 residues. With V trimmed by 0 bases and J by 1 base, 13 bases remained unmatched. Germline V gene lookup returns CDR1 SGHRS and CDR2 YFSETQ. The CDR3 region has the DNA TGCGCCAGCAGCTTGGTTTCTAGCGGAGTTCTACGTTCCTACGAGCAGTACTTC. Its protein product is CASSLVSSGVLRSYEQYF.

This clonotype occurred many times. The chain employs TRBV2 and TRBJ2-7; 8 positions match TRBD2. CDR1 and CDR2 from the germline V gene are SNHLY and FYNNEI. V lost 10 bases, J lost 0 bases, and 5 bases stayed unmatched. The CDR3 spans 13 residues. CDR3 residues: CATLAGPSYEQYF. The CDR3 region has the DNA TGTGCCACTTTAGCGGGGCCCTCCTACGAGCAGTACTTC.

In its sample, this clonotype was seen a few times. V and J are TRBV6-1 and TRBJ2-5; TRBD1 might be the D (6 bases). Germline assignment: CDR1 MNHNS and CDR2 SASEGT. CDR3 length: 13 residues. Trimming pared 6 bases from V and 7 bases from J, leaving 15 bases between. This chain's CDR3 is CASRRDTLGTQYF. The CDR3 bases are TGTGCCAGCAGACGGGACACCCTAGGGACCCAGTACTTC.

This clonotype was recorded many times. The CDR3 protein is CASSYSAGKSSYEQYF. Written as DNA, the CDR3 is TGTGCCAGCAGTTACTCCGCCGGGAAGAGCTCCTACGAGCAGTACTTC. The rearrangement joins TRBV6-2 or TRBV6-3 to TRBJ2-7; D possibly corresponds to TRBD2 (5 bases). The CDR3 is made up of 16 amino acids. The germline V gene has CDR1 MNHEY and CDR2 SVGEGT. The germline V and J ends were trimmed by 0 bases and 0 bases, with 12 bases remaining between them.

This clonotype was seen at least ten times. The V gene is TRBV28, the J gene TRBJ2-1; the D gene is possibly TRBD2 (5 bases). The CDR3 runs to 16 residues. Trimming left V 5 bases short and J 0 bases short, with 14 bases between. Germline CDR1 MDHEN, CDR2 SYDVKM. CDR3 DNA sequence: TGTGCCAGCAGTCTCCCCGGTGGGAGCTCCTACAATGAGCAGTTCTTC. Translated: CASSLPGGSSYNEQFF.

CDR3 residues: CSAKEQGGYEQYF. CDR3 DNA sequence: TGCAGTGCTAAAGAACAGGGTGGATACGAGCAGTACTTC. The V gene is TRBV20-1, the J gene TRBJ2-7; D may be TRBD1 (6 bases). The CDR3 has 13 amino acids. Germline lookup yields CDR1 DFQATT and CDR2 SNEGSKA (reference sequence). V lost 4 bases and J 4 bases, leaving 14 bases between the germline ends.

The chain combines TRBV25-1 with TRBJ2-5; 7 nucleotides align to TRBD1. Germline V gives CDR1 MGHDK, CDR2 SYGVNS. V lost 3 bases, J lost 1 base, and 5 bases stayed unmatched. The CDR3 is made up of 15 amino acids. The CDR3 protein is CASSDPGTAQETQYF. The CDR3 nucleotides are TGTGCCAGCAGTGATCCCGGGACAGCCCAAGAGACCCAGTACTTC.

This clonotype was recorded at least ten times. The gene calls are TRBV6-1 and TRBJ2-7, with D perhaps TRBD1 or TRBD2 (7 bases each). CDR1 and CDR2 (germline): MNHNS, SASEGT. Trimming left V 6 bases short and J 5 bases short, with 14 bases between. The CDR3 covers 13 residues. The CDR3 DNA is TGTGCCAGCAGCACAGGGGAGGGCCACGAGCAGTACTTC. It translates to CASSTGEGHEQYF.

The rearrangement uses TRBV6-5 and TRBJ1-6; 12 positions agree with TRBD1. V was clipped by 3 bases and J by 8 bases; unmatched bases: 8. In germline, CDR1 is MNHEY, CDR2 SVGAGI. There are 17 residues in the CDR3. This CDR3 reads CASSYAPGQGADSPLHF. CDR3 nucleotide sequence: TGTGCCAGCAGTTATGCTCCGGGACAGGGGGCTGATTCACCCCTCCACTTT.

This clonotype showed up many times. The rearrangement uses TRBV20-1 and TRBJ1-1; no clear D. The CDR3 runs 11 residues. Germline CDR1 DFQATT, CDR2 SNEGSKA (reference sequence). V was cut by 3 bases and J by 7 bases, with 9 bases left in between. The CDR3 loop is CSARRVNEAFF. DNA of the CDR3: TGCAGTGCTAGGCGGGTGAATGAAGCTTTCTTT.

This clonotype was picked up many times. The J gene is TRBJ2-3, the V gene TRBV12-3 or TRBV12-4, with 14 bases lining up with TRBD2. V shed 4 bases and J 3 bases; nucleotides not matched to a gene: 6. This CDR3 contains 17 residues. As DNA, the CDR3 is TGTGCCAGCAGTTCCGGGACTAGCGGGAGTGTAACAGATACGCAGTATTTT. This gives the protein CASSSGTSGSVTDTQYF.

This clonotype was observed a handful of times. V and J are TRBV29-1 and TRBJ1-2, with a tentative D call TRBD1 (6 bases). Germline values: CDR1 SQVTM, CDR2 ANQGSEA. V was cut by 6 bases and J by 7 bases, with 21 bases left in between. The CDR3 spans 14 residues. The CDR3 bases are TGCAGCGTACCTGACGGAGCAGGGGCGCGTGGCTACACCTTC. Amino acid sequence: CSVPDGAGARGYTF.

The sample holds many counts of this clonotype. The chain has TRBV6-1 and TRBJ2-5; the D gene is possibly TRBD1 (6 bases). The V end lost 10 bases, the J end lost 5 bases, and 20 bases lay between the germline ends. The germline V gene has CDR1 MNHNS and CDR2 SASEGT. This CDR3 has 14 residues. The CDR3: CATLDSLGRETQYF. DNA for the CDR3: TGTGCCACCCTGGACAGCCTCGGCCGGGAGACCCAGTACTTC.

This clonotype came up many times. V gene TRBV12-3 or TRBV12-4 combines with J gene TRBJ2-6; 9 bases are a match to TRBD1. The CDR3 is 17 amino acids. V trimming: 6 bases; J trimming: 1 base; junction bases outside the gene matches: 7. CDR3 DNA: TGTGCCAGCAGCCCGGGACAGGGTCGATCTGGGGCCAACGTCCTGACTTTC. Translating it yields CASSPGQGRSGANVLTF.

This clonotype has a count of ten or more. V gene TRBV27 combines with J gene TRBJ1-1; D may be TRBD1 (5 bases). Germline V gene data show CDR1 as MNHEY and CDR2 as SMNVEV (reference sequence). This CDR3 spans 15 amino acids. Trimming removed 3 bases at V and 4 bases at J, with 15 bases between. The CDR3 reads CASSFSTGPRTEAFF. In nucleotides, the CDR3 is TGTGCCAGCAGTTTTTCAACAGGCCCACGCACTGAAGCTTTCTTT.

The table lists this clonotype with many counts. This chain joins TRBV20-1 and TRBJ1-5; maybe TRBD1 (5 bases). CDR1 is DFQATT, CDR2 SNEGSKA, per germline (reference sequence). CDR3 length: 14 residues. V was pared by 2 bases and J by 4 bases, with 12 bases between. In DNA, the CDR3 is TGCAGTGCTAGAAGGCCAGGGAGGAATCAGCCCCAGCATTTT. As protein: CSARRPGRNQPQHF.

This clonotype was seen ten or more times. The chain recombines TRBV14 with TRBJ2-2; D is uncertain. The germline gives CDR1 SGHDN, CDR2 FVKESK. Trimming took off 4 bases at V and 1 base at J, with 16 bases between the two ends. The CDR3 consists of 17 residues. The CDR3 here is CASSLMSRTLNTGELFF. The CDR3 bases are TGTGCCAGCAGCCTAATGAGTAGAACCCTGAACACCGGGGAGCTGTTTTTT. The full variable domain, in which reference TRBV14 and TRBJ2-2 provide the parts outside the CDR3, is EAGVTQFPSHSVIEKGQTVTLRCDPISGHDNLYWYRRVMGKEIKFLLHFVKESKQDESGMPNNRFLAERTGGTYSTLKVQPAELEDSGVYFCASSLMSRTLNTGELFFGEGSRLTVL.